Below, one T cell receptor beta chain is given with its context. As yet, its antigen is unknown. This record belongs to a study of cytomegalovirus exposure and HLA in healthy donors. Study findings and constraints: When the data were analyzed later, several of the most significant clusters appeared to be linked to common viral pathogens.

The CDR3 is made up of 13 amino acids. Trimming took off 4 bases at V and 1 base at J, with 10 bases between the two ends. Germline-derived CDR1 and CDR2 are SQVTM and ANQGSEA. Researchers ran the PCR with 60 Vbeta and 13 Jbeta primers. The assay was immunoSEQ multiplex PCR, and TCRdb's table has in-frame clones only and misses some. Among about 220,000 clones listed, approximately 80% were seen once. The receptor was isolated from a boy aged 2-9 years in good health and CMV-seronegative. V is TRBV29-1 and J is TRBJ1-2, with a tentative D call TRBD1 (5 bases). The specimen sequenced was PBMCs. The CDR3 DNA sequence: TGCAGCGTTGGCGCAGGGCTTAACTATGGCTACACCTTC. Its translation: CSVGAGLNYGYTF.